The T cell receptor (beta chain) under discussion was sequenced for a study of PD-1 blockade in mismatch repair-deficient tumors. The wider study: Enrolled about 2013-2016, patients had progressing, pretreated mismatch repair-deficient cancers of 12 types.

This clone has only a few counts. What it recognizes is unknown. Using immunoSEQ multiplex PCR, the repertoire was profiled, and TCRdb retains in-frame clones only, with some absent. The repertoire holds about 49,000 clones, with roughly 82% as singletons. Broader study findings: Rapid post-treatment expansion, then contraction, generally preceding radiologic response, marked tumor-resident clones.

Mismatch repair deficiency was confirmed in all patients, by PCR or immunohistochemistry. The specimen was PBMCs, collected before pembrolizumab treatment. The clonotype originates from an adult with mismatch repair-deficient cancer.

CDR3 DNA sequence: TGTGCCAGCAGATCACAGGGGGGCGAGCAGTACTTC. Translated, it gives CASRSQGGEQYF. The chain is built from TRBV2 and TRBJ2-7; 8 bases agree with TRBD1. The CDR3 is made up of 12 amino acids. Trimming at V came to 6 bases and at J to 6 bases, leaving 4 bases not matched to a gene. The V gene's germline CDR1 is SNHLY and CDR2 FYNNEI.